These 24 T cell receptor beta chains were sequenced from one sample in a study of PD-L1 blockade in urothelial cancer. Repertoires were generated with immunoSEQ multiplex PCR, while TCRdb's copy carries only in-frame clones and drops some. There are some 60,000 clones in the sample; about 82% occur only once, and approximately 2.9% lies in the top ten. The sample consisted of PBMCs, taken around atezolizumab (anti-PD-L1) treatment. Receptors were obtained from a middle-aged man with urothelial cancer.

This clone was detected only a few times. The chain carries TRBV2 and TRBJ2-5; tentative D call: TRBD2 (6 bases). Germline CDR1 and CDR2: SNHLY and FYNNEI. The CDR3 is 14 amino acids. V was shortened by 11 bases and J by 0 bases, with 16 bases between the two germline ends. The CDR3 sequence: CAGKSRDYQETQYF. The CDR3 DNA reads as TGTGCCGGAAAATCCCGGGACTACCAAGAGACCCAGTACTTC.

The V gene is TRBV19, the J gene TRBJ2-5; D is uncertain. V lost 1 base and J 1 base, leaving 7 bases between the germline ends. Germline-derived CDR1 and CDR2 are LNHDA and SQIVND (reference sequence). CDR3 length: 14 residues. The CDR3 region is CASSIGGFQETQYF. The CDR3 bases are TGTGCCAGTAGTATAGGAGGTTTCCAAGAGACCCAGTACTTC.

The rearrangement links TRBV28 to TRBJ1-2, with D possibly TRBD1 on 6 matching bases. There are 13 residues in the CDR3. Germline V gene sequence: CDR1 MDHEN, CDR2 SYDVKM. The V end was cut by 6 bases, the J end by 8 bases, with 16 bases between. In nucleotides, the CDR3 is TGTGCCAGCAGGGACAGAGACCTGTGGGGCTACACCTTC. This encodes CASRDRDLWGYTF.

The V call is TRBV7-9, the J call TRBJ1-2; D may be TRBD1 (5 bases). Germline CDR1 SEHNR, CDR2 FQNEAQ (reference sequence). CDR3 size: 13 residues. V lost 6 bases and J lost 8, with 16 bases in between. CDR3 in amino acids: CASSSPGGYGYTF. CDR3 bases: TGTGCCAGCAGTAGTCCGGGGGGTTACGGCTACACCTTC.

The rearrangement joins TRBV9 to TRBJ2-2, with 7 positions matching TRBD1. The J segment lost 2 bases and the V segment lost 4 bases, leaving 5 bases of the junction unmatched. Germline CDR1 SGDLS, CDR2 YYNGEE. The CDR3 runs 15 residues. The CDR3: CASSFRDRNTGELFF. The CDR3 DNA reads TGTGCCAGCAGCTTCCGGGACAGAAACACCGGGGAGCTGTTTTTT.

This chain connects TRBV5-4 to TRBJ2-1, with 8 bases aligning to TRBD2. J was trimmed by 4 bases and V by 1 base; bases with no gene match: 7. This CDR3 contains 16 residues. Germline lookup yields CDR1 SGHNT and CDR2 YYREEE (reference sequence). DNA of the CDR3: TGTGCCAGCAGCTTGAGGGCTAGCGGGCTATACAATGAGCAGTTCTTC. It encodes CASSLRASGLYNEQFF. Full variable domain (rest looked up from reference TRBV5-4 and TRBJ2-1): ETGVTQSPTHLIKTRGQQVTLRCSSQSGHNTVSWYQQALGQGPQFIFQYYREEENGRGNFPPRFSGLQFPNYSSELNVNALELDDSALYLCASSLRASGLYNEQFFGPGTRLTVL.

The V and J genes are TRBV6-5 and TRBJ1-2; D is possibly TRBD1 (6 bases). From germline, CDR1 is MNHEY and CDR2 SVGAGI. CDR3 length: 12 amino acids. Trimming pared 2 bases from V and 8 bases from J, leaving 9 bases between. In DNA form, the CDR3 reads TGTGCCAGCAGTTACGACAGGAGCGGCTACACCTTC. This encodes CASSYDRSGYTF.

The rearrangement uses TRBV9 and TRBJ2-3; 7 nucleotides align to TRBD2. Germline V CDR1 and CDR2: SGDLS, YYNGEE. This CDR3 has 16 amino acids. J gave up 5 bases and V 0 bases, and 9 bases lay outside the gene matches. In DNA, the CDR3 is TGTGCCAGCAGCGTAGTAGGAGGGAGGGCCGGAGATACGCAGTATTTT. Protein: CASSVVGGRAGDTQYF.

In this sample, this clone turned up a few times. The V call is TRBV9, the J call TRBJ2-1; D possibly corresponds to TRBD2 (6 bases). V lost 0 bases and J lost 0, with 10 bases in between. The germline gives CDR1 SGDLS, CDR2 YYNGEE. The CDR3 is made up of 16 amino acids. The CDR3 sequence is CASSVASDSSYNEQFF. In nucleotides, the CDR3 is TGTGCCAGCAGCGTAGCTAGCGACTCCTCCTACAATGAGCAGTTCTTC.

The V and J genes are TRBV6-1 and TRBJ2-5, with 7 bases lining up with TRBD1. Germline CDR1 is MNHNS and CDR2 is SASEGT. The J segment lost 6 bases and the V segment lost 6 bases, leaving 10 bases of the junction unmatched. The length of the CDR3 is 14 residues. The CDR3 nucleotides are TGTGCCAGCAGGCCTCCAGGGGGTAGGCAGACCCAGTACTTC. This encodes CASRPPGGRQTQYF.

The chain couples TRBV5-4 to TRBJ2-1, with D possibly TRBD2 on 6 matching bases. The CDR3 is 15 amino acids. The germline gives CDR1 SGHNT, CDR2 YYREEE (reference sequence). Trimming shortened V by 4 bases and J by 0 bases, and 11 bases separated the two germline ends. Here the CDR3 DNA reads TGTGCCAGCAGCCCCGCGGGGAGCTCCTACAATGAGCAGTTCTTC. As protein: CASSPAGSSYNEQFF.

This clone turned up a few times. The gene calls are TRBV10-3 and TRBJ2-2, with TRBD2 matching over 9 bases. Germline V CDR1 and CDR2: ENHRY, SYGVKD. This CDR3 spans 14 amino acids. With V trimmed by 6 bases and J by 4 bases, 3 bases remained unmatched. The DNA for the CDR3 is TGTGCCATCAGGGCTAGCGGGGCCACCGGGGAGCTGTTTTTT. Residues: CAIRASGATGELFF.

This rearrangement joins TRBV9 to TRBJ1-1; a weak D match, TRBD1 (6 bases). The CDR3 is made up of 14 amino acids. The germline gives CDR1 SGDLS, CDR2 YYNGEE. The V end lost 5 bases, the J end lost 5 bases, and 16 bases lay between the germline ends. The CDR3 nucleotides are TGTGCCAGCAGACGAGGGGGGGGTTATACTGAAGCTTTCTTT. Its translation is CASRRGGGYTEAFF.

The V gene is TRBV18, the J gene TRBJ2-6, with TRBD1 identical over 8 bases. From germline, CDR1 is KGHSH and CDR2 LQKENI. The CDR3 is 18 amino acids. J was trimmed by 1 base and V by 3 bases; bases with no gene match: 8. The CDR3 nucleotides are TGTGCCAGCTCACCCTCACAGCGGACAGGGTCTGGGGCCAACGTCCTGACTTTC. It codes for CASSPSQRTGSGANVLTF.

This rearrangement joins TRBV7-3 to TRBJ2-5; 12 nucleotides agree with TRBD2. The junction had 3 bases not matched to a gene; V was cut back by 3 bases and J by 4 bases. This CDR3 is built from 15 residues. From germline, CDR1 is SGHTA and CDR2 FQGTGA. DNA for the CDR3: TGTGCCAGCAGCTTGTGGGGACTAGCGGGAGAGACCCAGTACTTC. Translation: CASSLWGLAGETQYF.

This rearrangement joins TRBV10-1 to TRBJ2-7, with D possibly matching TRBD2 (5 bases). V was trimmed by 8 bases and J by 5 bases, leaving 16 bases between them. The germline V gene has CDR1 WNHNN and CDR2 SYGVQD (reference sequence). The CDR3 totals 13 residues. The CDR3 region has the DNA TGCGCCAGCTCCCCGGGGTATTACGACGAGCAGTACTTC. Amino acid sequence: CASSPGYYDEQYF.

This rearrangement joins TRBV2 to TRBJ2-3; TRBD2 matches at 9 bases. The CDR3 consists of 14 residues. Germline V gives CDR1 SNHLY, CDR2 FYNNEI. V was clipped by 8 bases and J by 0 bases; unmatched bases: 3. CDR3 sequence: CASHTSGSTDTQYF. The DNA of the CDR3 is TGTGCCAGCCACACTAGCGGGAGCACAGATACGCAGTATTTT.

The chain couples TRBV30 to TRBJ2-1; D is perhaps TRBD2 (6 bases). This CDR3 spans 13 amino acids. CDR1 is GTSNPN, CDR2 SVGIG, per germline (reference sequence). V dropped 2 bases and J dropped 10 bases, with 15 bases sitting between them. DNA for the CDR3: TGTGCCTGGAGTCCGTTACTAGCTAACGAGCAGTTCTTC. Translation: CAWSPLLANEQFF.

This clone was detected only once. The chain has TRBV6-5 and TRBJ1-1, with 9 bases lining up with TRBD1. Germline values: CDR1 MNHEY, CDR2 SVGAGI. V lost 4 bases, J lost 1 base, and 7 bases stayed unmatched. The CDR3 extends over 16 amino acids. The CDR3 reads CASSFTGGSGNTEAFF. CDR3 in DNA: TGTGCCAGCAGTTTCACAGGGGGCTCAGGGAACACTGAAGCTTTCTTT.

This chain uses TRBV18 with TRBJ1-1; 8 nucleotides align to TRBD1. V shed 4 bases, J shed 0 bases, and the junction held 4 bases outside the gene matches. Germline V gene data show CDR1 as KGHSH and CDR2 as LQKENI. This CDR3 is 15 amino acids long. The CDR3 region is CASSRMTGVNTEAFF. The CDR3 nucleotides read TGTGCCAGCTCACGCATGACAGGGGTGAACACTGAAGCTTTCTTT.

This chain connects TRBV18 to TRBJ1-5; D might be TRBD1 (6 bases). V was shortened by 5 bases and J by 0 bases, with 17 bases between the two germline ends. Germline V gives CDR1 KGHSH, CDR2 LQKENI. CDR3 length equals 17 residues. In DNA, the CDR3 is TGTGCCAGCTCATCTCAAACAGGGATCTATAGCAATCAGCCCCAGCATTTT. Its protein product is CASSSQTGIYSNQPQHF. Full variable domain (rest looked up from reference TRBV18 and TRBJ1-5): NAGVMQNPRHLVRRRGQEARLRCSPMKGHSHVYWYRQLPEEGLKFMVYLQKENIIDESGMPKERFSAEFPKEGPSILRIQQVVRGDSAAYFCASSSQTGIYSNQPQHFGDGTRLSIL.

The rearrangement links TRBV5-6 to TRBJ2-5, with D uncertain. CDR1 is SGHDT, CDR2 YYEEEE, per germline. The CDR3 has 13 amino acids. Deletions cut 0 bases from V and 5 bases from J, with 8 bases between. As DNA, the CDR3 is TGTGCCAGCAGCTTGGCGAGGTGGGAGACCCAGTACTTC. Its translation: CASSLARWETQYF.

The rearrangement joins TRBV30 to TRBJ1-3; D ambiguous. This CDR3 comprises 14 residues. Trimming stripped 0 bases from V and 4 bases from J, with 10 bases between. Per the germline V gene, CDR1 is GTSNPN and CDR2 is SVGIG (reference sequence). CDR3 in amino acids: CAWSVTARGNTIYF. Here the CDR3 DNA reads TGTGCCTGGAGTGTAACGGCCAGGGGAAACACCATATATTTT.

In nucleotides, the CDR3 is TGCGCCAGCAGCCAAGATCGGGGGAGCTACGAGCAGTACTTC. Translation: CASSQDRGSYEQYF. The V call is TRBV4-1, the J call TRBJ2-7; a possible D gene is TRBD2 (6 bases). CDR3 length: 14 amino acids. CDR1 and CDR2 from the germline V gene are MGHRA and YSYEKL. Trimming took off 0 bases at V and 3 bases at J, with 9 bases between the two ends.